The entry below gives a single T cell receptor (beta chain) sequence along with its context. The CDR3 contains 13 residues. Germline assignment: CDR1 SGHRS and CDR2 YFSETQ. Trimming shortened V by 1 base and J by 5 bases, and 9 bases separated the two germline ends. Recent vaccinations or acute infections were absent in the healthy HIV-negative adult donors. Data came from immunoSEQ multiplex PCR; TCRdb stores just in-frame clones and leaves some out. Among 2,100,000 or so clones listed, approximately 96% were seen once. These data come from a study of shared clonotypes between healthy human individuals.

The specimen was naive CD4+ T cells sorted from blood. Subset: CD45RA+ positively selected. The chain joins TRBV5-1 to TRBJ1-2; unclear D gene. The receptor comes from a man between 18 and 35 years old in good health. DNA for the CDR3: TGCGCCAGCAGCTTGTTAGGGTCTTATGGCTACACCTTC. It yields the protein CASSLLGSYGYTF.